This TCR beta chain is from a study of cytomegalovirus exposure and HLA in healthy donors. Study context: Of all 370 or so donors who were genotyped, roughly 83% belonged to the Caucasian-associated ancestry cluster.

The study sampled nominally healthy donors, though unrecorded immune exposures were likely. Germline V gene data show CDR1 as MNHEY and CDR2 as SMNVEV (reference sequence). Trimming took off 8 bases at V and 5 bases at J, with 17 bases between the two ends. The CDR3 has 14 amino acids. Broader study findings: Follow-up analysis seemed to connect common viral pathogens with several of the most significant clusters identified. HLA allele associations emerged for roughly 17,000 TCR beta sequences in a later analysis, at 0.05 false discovery rate.

With 60 Vbeta and 13 Jbeta primers, the PCR was carried out. Profiling relied on immunoSEQ multiplex PCR, and the TCRdb table lists in-frame clones only, not all of them. The sample has about 180,000 clones, over 70% seen once. As for this clone: The antigen is undetermined.

The specimen was PBMCs. The receptor was derived from a woman in her fifties or sixties in good health and CMV-seronegative. The gene calls are TRBV27 and TRBJ2-3, with a tentative D call TRBD1 (6 bases). The CDR3 DNA follows: TGTGCCAGCTGCAGGGGCAGGTTTTTAGATACGCAGTATTTT. Protein: CASCRGRFLDTQYF.